Each of the 29 T cell receptor beta chains below was sequenced from the same sample in a study of blood T cell repertoires in COVID-19. Sequencing used immunoSEQ multiplex PCR; TCRdb keeps in-frame clones, though not all of them. The profile covers 190,000 or so clones, with more than 70% appearing a single time and under 9.5% taken by the ten largest. Sequenced material: PBMCs or T cells enriched from blood (not recorded which). These receptors came from a woman between 25 and 40 years old who had recovered from COVID-19.

This sequence joins TRBV6-5 and TRBJ1-5, with 8 bases fitting TRBD1. V lost 6 bases and J lost 2; bases outside the gene matches: 6. The CDR3 extends over 15 amino acids. Germline V gene lookup returns CDR1 MNHEY and CDR2 SVGAGI. CDR3 residues: CASRAAGGGNQPQHF. The CDR3 nucleotides read TGTGCCAGCAGAGCTGCAGGGGGCGGCAATCAGCCCCAGCATTTT.

The V call is TRBV30, the J call TRBJ1-5, with D possibly being TRBD1 (5 bases). There are 13 residues in the CDR3. V was cut by 2 bases and J by 3 bases, with 8 bases left in between. CDR1 and CDR2 (germline): GTSNPN, SVGIG (reference sequence). DNA for the CDR3: TGTGCCTGGAGTCGGGGGAACAATCAGCCCCAGCATTTT. Encoded protein: CAWSRGNNQPQHF.

This clone has more than one count but fewer than ten. The genes are TRBV9 and TRBJ1-5; D unclear. CDR1 SGDLS and CDR2 YYNGEE come from the germline V gene. Trimming left V 0 bases short and J 6 bases short, with 10 bases between. This CDR3 contains 14 residues. CDR3 sequence (DNA): TGTGCCAGCAGCGTAGGAGGAGACGCTCAGCCCCAGCATTTT. Translating gives CASSVGGDAQPQHF. The full variable domain, in which reference TRBV9 and TRBJ1-5 provide the parts outside the CDR3, is DSGVTQTPKHLITATGQRVTLRCSPRSGDLSVYWYQQSLDQGLQFLIQYYNGEERAKGNILERFSAQQFPDLHSELNLSSLELGDSALYFCASSVGGDAQPQHFGDGTRLSIL.

The chain carries TRBV24-1 and TRBJ1-1; 9 bases align to TRBD1. V lost 3 bases and J lost 4; bases outside the gene matches: 2. The CDR3 runs 14 residues. From germline, CDR1 is KGHDR and CDR2 SFDVKD. The CDR3 coding sequence is TGTGCCACCAGTGATCACAGGGGGCTCACTGAAGCTTTCTTT. Protein: CATSDHRGLTEAFF.

The chain uses TRBV19 and TRBJ1-4; D not resolved. Between the trimmed V and J ends, which lost 3 bases and 7 bases, there was a span of 18 bases. This CDR3 region has 16 residues. The germline V gene has CDR1 LNHDA and CDR2 SQIVND (reference sequence). In nucleotides, the CDR3 is TGTGCCAGTAGTATTCGCCAGTGGCCGCGGGGTGAAAAACTGTTTTTT. It specifies CASSIRQWPRGEKLFF.

J is TRBJ2-4 and V is TRBV23-1, with a tentative D call TRBD2 (6 bases). TRBV23-1 is labeled an ORF, and its function is uncertain. The V and J ends lost 3 bases and 6 bases respectively, with 21 bases between them. This CDR3 has 17 residues. The CDR3 coding sequence is TGCGCCAGCAGTCACTTCGAGGGAGGTCTAAATCGAAACATTCAGTACTTC. It encodes CASSHFEGGLNRNIQYF.

This clone was seen a few times. The rearrangement uses TRBV6-2 or TRBV6-3 and TRBJ1-2; no firm D call. V lost 5 bases and J 1 base, leaving 8 bases between the germline ends. There are 13 residues in the CDR3. Germline values: CDR1 MNHEY, CDR2 SVGEGT. CDR3: CASSKTDNYGYTF. The CDR3 DNA follows: TGTGCCAGCAGTAAAACTGATAACTATGGCTACACCTTC.

The chain joins TRBV10-3 to TRBJ2-7; 9 nucleotides agree with TRBD2. The CDR3 is 14 amino acids. Trimming took 5 bases from V and 1 from J; bases not matched to a gene: 3. Per the germline V gene, CDR1 is ENHRY and CDR2 is SYGVKD. CDR3 in amino acids: CAISRAGGSYEQYF. CDR3 nucleotides: TGTGCCATCAGTAGGGCGGGAGGGTCCTACGAGCAGTACTTC.

This chain joins TRBV5-6 and TRBJ1-4; D ambiguous. CDR1 is SGHDT and CDR2 is YYEEEE in the germline V gene. V was trimmed by 1 base and J by 2 bases, leaving 12 bases between them. The CDR3 extends over 16 amino acids. CDR3 in DNA: TGTGCCAGCAGCTTGAATTGGGCATTTACTAATGAAAAACTGTTTTTT. This encodes CASSLNWAFTNEKLFF.

The rearrangement links TRBV19 to TRBJ2-2; 13 bases match TRBD2. The CDR3 is 16 residues long. Germline CDR1 and CDR2: LNHDA and SQIVND (reference sequence). The V and J ends lost 4 bases and 6 bases, in that order; junction bases with no gene match: 5. The CDR3 is CASSTTSGRAPGELFF. CDR3 DNA: TGTGCCAGTAGTACTACTAGCGGGAGGGCCCCCGGGGAGCTGTTTTTT. The full variable domain, rest sourced from reference TRBV19 and TRBJ2-2, is DGGITQSPKYLFRKEGQNVTLSCEQNLNHDAMYWYRQDPGQGLRLIYYSQIVNDFQKGDIAEGYSVSREKKESFPLTVTSAQKNPTAFYLCASSTTSGRAPGELFFGEGSRLTVL.

The rearrangement links TRBV5-1 to TRBJ1-1; D perhaps matches TRBD1 (5 bases). Germline V gene sequence: CDR1 SGHRS, CDR2 YFSETQ. This CDR3 has 17 residues. The ends were cut back, 3 bases at V and 11 bases at J, with 29 bases in the middle. CDR3 nucleotides: TGCGCCAGCAGCTACATCGGGCAGGGCAACCCCAAAGCGAGGGCTTTCTTT. Its protein is CASSYIGQGNPKARAFF. The entire variable domain, with the rest obtained from reference TRBV5-1 and TRBJ1-1, is as follows: KAGVTQTPRYLIKTRGQQVTLSCSPISGHRSVSWYQQTPGQGLQFLFEYFSETQRNKGNFPGRFSGRQFSNSRSEMNVSTLELGDSALYLCASSYIGQGNPKARAFFGQGTRLTVV.

The chain combines TRBV30 with TRBJ1-2, with a weak D call TRBD1 (5 bases). From germline, CDR1 is GTSNPN and CDR2 SVGIG (reference sequence). V was cut by 1 base and J by 4 bases, with 16 bases left in between. CDR3 length equals 15 residues. The CDR3 reads CAWSATQTDRYGYTF. The CDR3 DNA reads TGTGCCTGGAGTGCCACCCAGACAGACCGCTATGGCTACACCTTC.

J is TRBJ2-2 and V is TRBV5-6; a weak D match, TRBD2 (6 bases). The CDR3 is 16 amino acids. With 0 bases removed from V and 3 bases from J, the gap between germline ends came to 12 bases. Germline V gene sequence: CDR1 SGHDT, CDR2 YYEEEE. The CDR3 region is CASSLARETDTGELFF. The CDR3 nucleotides read TGTGCCAGCAGCTTGGCCCGGGAGACGGACACCGGGGAGCTGTTTTTT.

The gene calls are TRBV20-1 and TRBJ2-1, with 7 bases lining up with TRBD1. The germline V gene has CDR1 DFQATT and CDR2 SNEGSKA (reference sequence). V dropped 6 bases and J dropped 8; count of bases not matched to a gene: 4. The CDR3 runs 11 residues. The CDR3 DNA sequence: TGCAGTGCGCAGACAGGGTATGAGCAGTTCTTC. It codes for CSAQTGYEQFF.

The chain uses TRBV6-5 and TRBJ2-2; 9 bases line up with TRBD1. Trimming took 11 bases from V and 0 from J; bases not matched to a gene: 7. Per germline, CDR1 MNHEY and CDR2 SVGAGI. CDR3 length: 15 amino acids. CDR3 DNA sequence: TGTGCCGGAAACAGGGGGCTGGCGAACACCGGGGAGCTGTTTTTT. It yields the protein CAGNRGLANTGELFF.

V gene TRBV3-1 (or the pseudogene TRBV3-2) combines with J gene TRBJ2-3; D is undetermined. Germline V gene lookup returns CDR1 LGHDT and CDR2 YNNKEL (reference sequence). The CDR3 is 15 residues long. The V end was cut by 1 base, the J end by 1 base, with 9 bases between. The CDR3 DNA reads as TGTGCCAGCAGCCAAGCTCTGGTAGGCACAGATACGCAGTATTTT. It codes for CASSQALVGTDTQYF.

V and J are TRBV20-1 and TRBJ2-7; D gene ambiguous. The V end lost 4 bases, the J end lost 6 bases, and 10 bases lay between the germline ends. The CDR3 totals 11 residues. Germline V gene data show CDR1 as DFQATT and CDR2 as SNEGSKA (reference sequence). CDR3: CSATLDREQYF. In nucleotides, the CDR3 is TGCAGTGCTACCCTAGATCGCGAGCAGTACTTC.

This chain uses TRBV28 with TRBJ2-5; weak D call: TRBD2 (6 bases). The CDR3 is 16 amino acids. Germline CDR1 MDHEN, CDR2 SYDVKM. Trimming took 5 bases from V and 5 from J, leaving 21 bases between them. The CDR3 sequence: CASSPPGGRSRETQYF. The CDR3 DNA reads TGTGCCAGCAGTCCACCCGGGGGTAGGTCTAGGGAGACCCAGTACTTC.

This chain uses TRBV19 with TRBJ2-5; D is perhaps TRBD1 (6 bases). Germline CDR1 reads LNHDA; CDR2 reads SQIVND (reference sequence). The CDR3 has 15 amino acids. V lost 7 bases and J lost 4, with 19 bases in between. This CDR3 reads CASTETGTPAETQYF. The DNA for the CDR3 is TGTGCCAGTACCGAAACCGGGACACCCGCAGAGACCCAGTACTTC. Full variable domain (outside the CDR3, taken from reference TRBV19 and TRBJ2-5): DGGITQSPKYLFRKEGQNVTLSCEQNLNHDAMYWYRQDPGQGLRLIYYSQIVNDFQKGDIAEGYSVSREKKESFPLTVTSAQKNPTAFYLCASTETGTPAETQYFGPGTRLLVL.

The chain employs TRBV6-5 and TRBJ2-7, with 16 bases matching TRBD2. The CDR3 consists of 14 residues. V lost 6 bases and J lost 9; bases outside the gene matches: 5. CDR1 MNHEY and CDR2 SVGAGI come from the germline V gene. The DNA of the CDR3 is TGTGCCAGCAGGGGGACTAGCGGGAGGGTCCGGCAGTACTTC. It codes for CASRGTSGRVRQYF.

The chain uses TRBV11-3 and TRBJ2-2; possibly TRBD2 for D (5 bases). This CDR3 spans 14 amino acids. V was cut by 1 base and J by 7 bases, with 10 bases left in between. The V gene's germline CDR1 is SGHNT and CDR2 YENEEA. The CDR3 DNA sequence: TGTGCCAGCAGCTTAGGTTCCAGCGGCGGGGAGCTGTTTTTT. Residues: CASSLGSSGGELFF.

The chain carries TRBV28 and TRBJ1-2, with D uncertain. The CDR3 sequence is 13 residues long. Germline V gene data show CDR1 as MDHEN and CDR2 as SYDVKM. V lost 6 bases to trimming and J lost 7 bases, with 15 bases between them. The CDR3 nucleotides read TGTGCCAGCAGCGGGGAGGGAGCGAGTGGCTACACCTTC. It yields the protein CASSGEGASGYTF.

This chain connects TRBV28 to TRBJ1-1; the D gene is possibly TRBD1 (6 bases). Trimming removed 1 base at V and 0 bases at J, with 12 bases between. Per the germline V gene, CDR1 is MDHEN and CDR2 is SYDVKM. The CDR3 loop spans 16 amino acids. The CDR3 DNA sequence: TGTGCCAGCAGTTTATTTTTACAGGGCGTGAACACTGAAGCTTTCTTT. Its translation is CASSLFLQGVNTEAFF. Supplemented by reference TRBV28 and TRBJ1-1, the full variable domain reads DVKVTQSSRYLVKRTGEKVFLECVQDMDHENMFWYRQDPGLGLRLIYFSYDVKMKEKGDIPEGYSVSREKKERFSLILESASTNQTSMYLCASSLFLQGVNTEAFFGQGTRLTVV.

The chain recombines TRBV6-1 with TRBJ1-3, with a weak D call TRBD1 (5 bases). CDR3 length: 16 amino acids. Trimming left V 4 bases short and J 4 bases short, with 17 bases between. CDR1 is MNHNS and CDR2 is SASEGT in the germline V gene. CDR3: CASSARTTGTGNTIYF. The CDR3 DNA reads TGTGCCAGCAGTGCGAGGACAACCGGAACAGGAAACACCATATATTTT.

This rearrangement joins TRBV5-4 to TRBJ2-3; 8 bases match TRBD2. The CDR3 runs to 16 residues. Per germline, CDR1 SGHNT and CDR2 YYREEE (reference sequence). The J segment lost 0 bases and the V segment lost 3 bases, leaving 6 bases of the junction unmatched. The CDR3 reads CASSSSLAGSTDTQYF. The CDR3 nucleotides are TGTGCCAGCAGCTCGTCCTTAGCGGGAAGCACAGATACGCAGTATTTT.

This sequence joins TRBV6-5 and TRBJ2-7; the D gene is possibly TRBD1 (5 bases). This CDR3 contains 14 residues. V shed 6 bases and J shed 3 bases, with 15 bases lying between them. The germline gives CDR1 MNHEY, CDR2 SVGAGI. CDR3 residues: CASSTTVPNYEQYF. CDR3 sequence (DNA): TGTGCCAGCAGCACGACAGTCCCTAACTACGAGCAGTACTTC.

This chain connects TRBV27 to TRBJ2-3, with 8 positions matching TRBD2. With V trimmed by 3 bases and J by 6 bases, 8 bases remained unmatched. The CDR3 extends over 15 amino acids. Germline V gene lookup returns CDR1 MNHEY and CDR2 SMNVEV (reference sequence). This CDR3 is CASSLPREGRDTQYF. CDR3 sequence (DNA): TGTGCCAGCAGTTTGCCCCGGGAGGGCCGTGATACGCAGTATTTT.

This clone appeared a single time. This chain uses TRBV5-5 with TRBJ1-5, with TRBD1 identical over 12 bases. The V and J ends lost 3 bases and 6 bases, in that order; junction bases with no gene match: 7. This CDR3 has 16 amino acids. From germline, CDR1 is SGHKS and CDR2 YYEKEE (reference sequence). CDR3 coding DNA: TGTGCCAGCAGCTCCGGGACAGGGGGCAAAATTCAGCCCCAGCATTTT. Translating gives CASSSGTGGKIQPQHF.

V and J are TRBV27 and TRBJ2-7; 10 nucleotides line up with TRBD2. After removal of 0 bases from V and 7 bases from J, the junction contained 9 bases not matched to a gene. This CDR3 has 16 residues. Germline loops: CDR1 MNHEY, CDR2 SMNVEV (reference sequence). The chain's CDR3 is CASSLSGASGRGEQYF. The CDR3 region has the DNA TGTGCCAGCAGTTTATCCGGTGCTAGCGGGAGAGGGGAGCAGTACTTC.